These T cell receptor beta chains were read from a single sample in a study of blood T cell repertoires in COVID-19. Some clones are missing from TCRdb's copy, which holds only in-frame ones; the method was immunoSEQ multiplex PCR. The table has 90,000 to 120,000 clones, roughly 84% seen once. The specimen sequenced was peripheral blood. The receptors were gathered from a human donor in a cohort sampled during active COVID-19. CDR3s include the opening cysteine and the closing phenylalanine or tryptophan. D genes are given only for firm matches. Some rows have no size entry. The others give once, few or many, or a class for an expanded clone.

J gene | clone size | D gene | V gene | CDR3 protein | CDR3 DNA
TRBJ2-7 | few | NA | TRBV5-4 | CASSLTQGEQYF | TGTGCCAGCAGCTTGACCCAGGGGGAGCAGTACTTC
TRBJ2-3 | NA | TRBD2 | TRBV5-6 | CASSAGAGGGDTQYF | TGTGCCAGCAGCGCGGGCGCGGGAGGGGGAGATACGCAGTATTTT
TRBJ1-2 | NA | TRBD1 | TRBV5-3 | CARSLYPGTGSYGYTF | TGTGCCAGAAGCTTATACCCCGGGACAGGTTCCTATGGCTACACCTTC
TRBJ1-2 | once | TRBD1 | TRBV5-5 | CASSSGQGYGYTF | TGTGCCAGCAGCTCTGGACAGGGCTATGGCTACACCTTC
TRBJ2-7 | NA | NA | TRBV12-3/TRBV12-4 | CASSLGLKSEQYF | TGTGCCAGCAGCCTGGGACTTAAGTCCGAGCAGTACTTC
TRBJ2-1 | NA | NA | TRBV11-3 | CASSPGSALPNEQFF | TGTGCCAGCAGCCCGGGGTCGGCCCTACCCAATGAGCAGTTCTTC
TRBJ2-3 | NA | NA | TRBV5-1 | CASSLAQGTDTQYF | TGCGCCAGCAGCTTGGCACAGGGCACAGATACGCAGTATTTT
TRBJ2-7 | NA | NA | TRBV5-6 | CASNPEGEWGYYEQYF | TGTGCCAGCAACCCCGAGGGGGAGTGGGGGTACTACGAGCAGTACTTC
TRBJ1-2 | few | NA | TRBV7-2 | CASSPDGWGYTF | TGTGCCAGCAGCCCAGACGGGTGGGGCTACACCTTC
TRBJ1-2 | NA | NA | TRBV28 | CASSLVRPQDYGYTF | TGTGCCAGCAGTTTAGTTCGCCCGCAGGATTATGGCTACACCTTC
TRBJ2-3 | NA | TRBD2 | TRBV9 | CASSLRASGISTDTQYF | TGTGCCAGCAGCCTTCGGGCTAGCGGGATTAGCACAGATACGCAGTATTTT
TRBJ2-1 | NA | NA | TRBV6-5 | CASTESRQSYNEQFF | TGTGCCAGCACCGAATCCCGACAGTCCTACAATGAGCAGTTCTTC
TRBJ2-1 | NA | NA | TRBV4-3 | CASSQDVWSSTEQFF | TGCGCCAGCAGCCAAGATGTTTGGTCCTCTACTGAGCAGTTCTTC
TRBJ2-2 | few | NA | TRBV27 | CASRMGGAQTGELFF | TGTGCCAGCAGGATGGGGGGGGCGCAAACCGGGGAGCTGTTTTTT
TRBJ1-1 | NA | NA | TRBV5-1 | CASSLSVSTEAFF | TGCGCCAGCAGCTTATCCGTATCCACTGAAGCTTTCTTT
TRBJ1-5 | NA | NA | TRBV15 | CATSREATIQPQHF | TGTGCCACCAGCAGAGAGGCCACGATCCAGCCCCAGCATTTT
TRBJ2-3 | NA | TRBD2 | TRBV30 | CAWSVLAGVSTDTQYF | TGTGCCTGGAGTGTACTAGCGGGAGTATCGACAGATACGCAGTATTTT
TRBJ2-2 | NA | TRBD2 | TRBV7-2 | CASSLGLAGLGGELFF | TGTGCCAGCAGCTTAGGGCTAGCGGGATTGGGCGGGGAGCTGTTTTTT
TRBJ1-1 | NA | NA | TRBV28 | CASSPWTVGVTEAFF | TGTGCCAGCAGTCCTTGGACAGTAGGGGTCACTGAAGCTTTCTTT
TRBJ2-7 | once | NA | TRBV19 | CASSIDARAYEQYF | TGTGCCAGTAGTATAGATGCCAGGGCATACGAGCAGTACTTC
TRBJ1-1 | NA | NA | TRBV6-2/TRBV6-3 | CASSSEHGGLGTEAFF | TGTGCCAGCAGCTCCGAGCACGGGGGTCTGGGCACTGAAGCTTTCTTT
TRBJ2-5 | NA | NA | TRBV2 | CASCRERETQYF | TGTGCCAGCTGCAGGGAAAGAGAGACCCAGTACTTC
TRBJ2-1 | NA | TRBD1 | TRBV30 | CAWSSTGGEQFF | TGTGCCTGGAGTTCAACAGGGGGTGAGCAGTTCTTC
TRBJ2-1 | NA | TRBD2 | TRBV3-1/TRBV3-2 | CATGREPNEQFF | TGTGCCACTGGGCGGGAGCCAAATGAGCAGTTCTTC
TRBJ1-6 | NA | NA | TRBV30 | CAWSGGADSSPLHF | TGTGCCTGGAGCGGTGGGGCAGATTCTTCACCCCTCCACTTT
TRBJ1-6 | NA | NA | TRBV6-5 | CASSRQDNSPLHF | TGTGCCAGCTCGAGACAGGATAATTCACCCCTCCACTTT
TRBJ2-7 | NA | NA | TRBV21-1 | CASSKAGTYEQYF | TGTGCCAGCAGCAAAGCTGGCACCTACGAGCAGTACTTC
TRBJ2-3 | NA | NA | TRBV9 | CASNLTPLGTDTQYF | TGTGCCAGCAACTTAACCCCCCTGGGCACAGATACGCAGTATTTT
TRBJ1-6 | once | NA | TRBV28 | CASTPSLGGGSPLHF | TGTGCCAGCACCCCAAGCTTAGGGGGAGGGTCACCCCTCCACTTT
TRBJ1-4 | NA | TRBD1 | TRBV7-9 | CASSLGQATNEKLFF | TGTGCCAGCAGCTTGGGACAGGCAACTAATGAAAAACTGTTTTTT
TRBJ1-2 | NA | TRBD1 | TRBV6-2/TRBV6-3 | CASSFTTGTGGPYTF | TGTGCCAGCAGTTTCACCACCGGGACAGGGGGGCCGTACACCTTC
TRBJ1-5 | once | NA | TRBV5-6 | CASSLVDQPQHF | TGTGCCAGCAGCTTGGTCGATCAGCCCCAGCATTTT
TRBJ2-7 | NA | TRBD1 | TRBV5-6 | CASSLGTGQVREQYF | TGTGCCAGCAGCTTGGGGACAGGACAGGTACGGGAGCAGTACTTC
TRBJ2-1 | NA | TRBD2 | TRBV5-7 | CASSLPGLAGESSYNEQFF | TGTGCCAGCAGCCTACCGGGACTAGCGGGAGAATCCTCCTACAATGAGCAGTTCTTC
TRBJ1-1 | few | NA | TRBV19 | CASSPQVGNTEAFF | TGTGCCAGTAGCCCACAGGTCGGGAACACTGAAGCTTTCTTT
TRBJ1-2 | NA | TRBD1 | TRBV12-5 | CASGFGTVYGYTF | TGTGCTAGTGGTTTTGGGACAGTCTATGGCTACACCTTC
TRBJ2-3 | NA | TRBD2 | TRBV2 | CASQMRTSGRGPSTDTQYF | TGTGCCAGCCAAATGAGAACTAGCGGGAGAGGACCTAGCACAGATACGCAGTATTTT
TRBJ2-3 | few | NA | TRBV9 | CASRASGTDTQYF | TGTGCCAGCAGGGCTAGCGGCACAGATACGCAGTATTTT
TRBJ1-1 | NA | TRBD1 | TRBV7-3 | CASRPSGGAGTEAFF | TGTGCCAGCAGACCATCAGGGGGCGCGGGCACTGAAGCTTTCTTT
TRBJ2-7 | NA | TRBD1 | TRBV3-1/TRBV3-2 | CASSQGTGSYEQYF | TGTGCCAGCAGCCAAGGGACAGGATCCTACGAGCAGTACTTC
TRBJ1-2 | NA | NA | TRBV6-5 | CASSSRVLGGYTF | TGTGCCAGCAGTAGCAGGGTTTTGGGTGGCTACACCTTC
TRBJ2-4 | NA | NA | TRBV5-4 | CASSLGGLAKNIQYF | TGTGCCAGCAGCTTGGGGGGGCTAGCCAAAAACATTCAGTACTTC
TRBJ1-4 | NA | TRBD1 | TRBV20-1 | CSAREGQQLFF | TGCAGTGCTAGAGAGGGACAGCAACTGTTTTTT
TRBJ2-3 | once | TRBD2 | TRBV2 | CASRRGVTGGRTDTQYF | TGTGCCAGCAGGAGGGGAGTTACGGGAGGCCGCACAGATACGCAGTATTTT
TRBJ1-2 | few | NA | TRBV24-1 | CATSDFDSDYGYTF | TGTGCCACCAGTGATTTCGATAGTGACTATGGCTACACCTTC
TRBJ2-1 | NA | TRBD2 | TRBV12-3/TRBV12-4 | CASTPSGNNEQFF | TGTGCCAGCACCCCTAGCGGTAACAATGAGCAGTTCTTC